These T cell receptor beta chains were read from a single sample in a study of blood T cell repertoires in COVID-19. Some clones are missing from TCRdb's copy, which holds only in-frame ones; the method was immunoSEQ multiplex PCR. The sample consists of about 220,000 clones, about 87% of them appearing once. The sequenced material came from PBMCs or T cells enriched from blood (not recorded which). The source of these receptors is a woman aged 25 to 39 who had recovered from COVID-19. Each CDR3 is given with its conserved first and last residue. D genes are given only for firm matches. Where a row states a size, it is once, few, many or the class of an expanded clone; other rows omit it.

.	TRBV4-1	.	TRBJ2-7	CASSQDRGAESSYEQYF	TGCGCCAGCAGCCAAGATCGAGGCGCGGAGAGCTCCTACGAGCAGTACTTC
TRBD2	TRBV4-1	.	TRBJ2-5	CASSQGLALRETQYF	TGCGCCAGCAGCCAAGGACTAGCTCTTCGGGAGACCCAGTACTTC
TRBD1	TRBV6-4	.	TRBJ2-3	CASSPGQETTDTQYF	TGTGCCAGCAGCCCGGGACAGGAGACTACAGATACGCAGTATTTT
.	TRBV5-5	.	TRBJ1-1	CASSVIGFRDKLYTEAFF	TGTGCCAGCAGCGTGATTGGCTTCCGGGACAAGTTATACACTGAAGCTTTCTTT
.	TRBV5-6	.	TRBJ1-5	CASSRTVDQPQHF	TGTGCCAGCAGCCGGACAGTGGATCAGCCCCAGCATTTT
.	TRBV6-5	few	TRBJ1-2	CASRSGRVGDYGYTF	TGTGCCAGCAGATCGGGGAGGGTAGGCGACTATGGCTACACCTTC
TRBD1	TRBV18	.	TRBJ1-5	CASSPLGQNSNQPQHF	TGTGCCAGCTCACCATTGGGACAGAATAGCAATCAGCCCCAGCATTTT
.	TRBV7-8	.	TRBJ2-5	CASSLAQGLEETQYF	TGTGCCAGCAGCTTAGCCCAGGGATTGGAAGAGACCCAGTACTTC
TRBD1	TRBV28	.	TRBJ1-1	CASNAQGTFFTEAFF	TGTGCCAGCAATGCACAGGGGACTTTTTTCACTGAAGCTTTCTTT
.	TRBV11-2	.	TRBJ2-6	CASSFSVGANVLTF	TGTGCCAGCAGCTTTTCGGTTGGGGCCAACGTCCTGACTTTC
TRBD2	TRBV4-1	.	TRBJ2-5	CASSHVLAGAKQETQYF	TGCGCCAGCAGCCACGTCCTAGCGGGGGCCAAGCAAGAGACCCAGTACTTC
.	TRBV6-5	.	TRBJ2-7	CASTPTGTYEQYF	TGTGCCAGCACCCCCACCGGGACCTACGAGCAGTACTTC
.	TRBV6-5	.	TRBJ2-7	CASSPRQASYEQYF	TGTGCCAGCAGCCCCCGGCAGGCATCCTACGAGCAGTACTTC
.	TRBV7-2	.	TRBJ2-2	CASSLDRSNTGELFF	TGTGCCAGCAGCTTAGACCGTAGCAACACCGGGGAGCTGTTTTTT
TRBD1	TRBV4-3	.	TRBJ1-5	CASSQGTGGVQPQHF	TGCGCCAGCAGCCAGGGGACAGGGGGAGTGCAACCCCAGCATTTT
TRBD1	TRBV11-2	.	TRBJ1-4	CASSRDSPGGSTNEKLFF	TGTGCCAGCAGCCGGGACAGCCCAGGGGGTTCGACTAATGAAAAACTGTTTTTT
TRBD2	TRBV13	.	TRBJ2-3	CASTLSGGGRSTDTQYF	TGTGCCAGCACCTTAAGCGGGGGAGGGCGTTCCACAGATACGCAGTATTTT
TRBD2	TRBV4-1	once	TRBJ2-1	CASSQGAGGNNEQFF	TGCGCCAGCAGCCAAGGAGCGGGGGGAAACAATGAGCAGTTCTTC
.	TRBV3-1/TRBV3-2	few	TRBJ1-1	CASSHFEGHINTEAFF	TGTGCCAGCAGCCACTTCGAGGGACATATTAACACTGAAGCTTTCTTT
TRBD1	TRBV2	.	TRBJ1-2	CAIPVTGGNGYTF	TGTGCCATACCAGTGACAGGGGGAAATGGCTACACCTTC
TRBD1	TRBV20-1	once	TRBJ1-6	CSASRTGVLHF	TGCAGTGCTAGTCGGACAGGGGTCCTCCACTTT
TRBD1	TRBV28	.	TRBJ2-2	CAIGTGANTGELFF	TGTGCCATTGGGACAGGGGCGAACACCGGGGAGCTGTTTTTT
TRBD1	TRBV6-5	.	TRBJ1-2	CASSSNRDRGYGYTF	TGTGCCAGCAGTTCTAACCGGGACAGGGGGTACGGCTACACCTTC
.	TRBV5-5	.	TRBJ1-1	CASSLERGGLNTEAFF	TGTGCCAGCAGCTTGGAAAGGGGAGGGTTAAACACTGAAGCTTTCTTT
.	TRBV21-1	.	TRBJ2-7	CASSKSDRGLDEQYF	TGTGCCAGCAGCAAATCTGACAGGGGGTTGGACGAGCAGTACTTC
TRBD1	TRBV9	.	TRBJ2-5	CASSLRQGAGETQYF	TGTGCCAGCAGCCTTCGACAGGGGGCAGGAGAGACCCAGTACTTC